One and the same sample provided the 20 T cell receptor beta chains below, sequenced in a study of Graves' ophthalmopathy and Graves' hyperthyroidism. Amplified material comprised TCR beta CDR3 regions derived from RNA transcripts. An initial RT-PCR round employing HTBI primers preceded a second-round multiplex PCR. TCRdb re-analysed the multiplex PCR reads in MiXCR, keeping a single row per CDR3 protein. The sample carries around 1.1 million distinct CDR3 sequences, 35% to 45% recorded once. Sequenced: peripheral blood or thyroid tissue (not recorded which). The receptors shown here come from an adult man with Graves' hyperthyroidism.

V usage is TRBV10-3 and J usage is TRBJ2-7; a weak D match, TRBD2 (5 bases). V lost 10 bases, J lost 1 base, and 17 bases lay in between. The CDR3 is made up of 14 amino acids. Germline V gene lookup returns CDR1 ENHRY and CDR2 SYGVKD. In DNA form, the CDR3 reads TGTGCCAGCACGCGCGGGTCGGAGTCCTACGAGCAGTACTTC. Translated, it gives CASTRGSESYEQYF.

The chain is built from TRBV24-1 and TRBJ2-5; 10 nucleotides agree with TRBD2. The CDR3 consists of 15 residues. CDR1 and CDR2 from the germline V gene are KGHDR and SFDVKD. Trimming took 7 bases from V and 2 from J; bases not matched to a gene: 6. CDR3 bases: TGTGCCACCAGCGGACTAGCGGCGGGGCAAGAGACCCAGTACTTC. This encodes CATSGLAAGQETQYF.

The V and J genes are TRBV20-1 and TRBJ1-2; 7 bases fit TRBD1. CDR1 is DFQATT and CDR2 is SNEGSKA in the germline V gene (reference sequence). V shed 3 bases, J shed 3 bases, and the junction held 4 bases outside the gene matches. The CDR3 runs 13 residues. Here the CDR3 DNA reads TGCAGTGCTAGTGGAGGGGGCTACTATGGCTACACCTTC. Translated, it gives CSASGGGYYGYTF.

This clonotype showed up many times. CDR3 region: CASSPDLRQGRNSPLHF. The CDR3 nucleotides are TGTGCCAGCAGTCCTGACCTGCGACAGGGTAGAAATTCACCCCTCCACTTT. This chain uses TRBV7-9 with TRBJ1-6; 7 bases are a match to TRBD1. V was clipped by 6 bases and J by 7 bases; unmatched bases: 15. Germline lookup yields CDR1 SEHNR and CDR2 FQNEAQ (reference sequence). The CDR3 contains 17 residues. The full variable domain, in which reference TRBV7-9 and TRBJ1-6 provide the parts outside the CDR3, is DTGVSQNPRHKITKRGQNVTFRCDPISEHNRLYWYRQTLGQGPEFLTYFQNEAQLEKSRLLSDRFSAERPKGSFSTLEIQRTEQGDSAMYLCASSPDLRQGRNSPLHFGNGTRLTVT.

This clonotype was detected a few times. In DNA, the CDR3 is TGTGCCAGCAGCTTATCACGGGACAGCTACACCTTC. It is translated as CASSLSRDSYTF. The chain joins TRBV7-9 to TRBJ1-2; D possibly corresponds to TRBD1 (6 bases). Germline V CDR1 and CDR2: SEHNR, FQNEAQ (reference sequence). The CDR3 runs 12 residues. Trimming cost V 2 bases and J 9 bases, with 10 bases left between them.

CDR3: CASSPLDRDFGGYTF. DNA for the CDR3: TGTGCCAGCAGTCCCCTAGACAGGGACTTCGGTGGCTACACCTTC. This chain joins TRBV6-5 and TRBJ1-2; 7 nucleotides line up with TRBD1. From germline, CDR1 is MNHEY and CDR2 SVGAGI. The CDR3 loop spans 15 amino acids. The V gene end was trimmed by 5 bases and the J gene end by 7 bases; junction bases not matched to a gene: 13.

This clonotype was observed a few times. The genes are TRBV12-3 or TRBV12-4 and TRBJ1-1; 9 bases align to TRBD1. The junction had 7 bases not matched to a gene; V was cut back by 3 bases and J by 8 bases. This CDR3 is 14 amino acids long. CDR3 sequence (DNA): TGTGCCAGCAGTTTTGCTGGGACAGGGCGAGAAGCTTTCTTT. This codes for CASSFAGTGREAFF.

The chain uses TRBV12-3 or TRBV12-4 and TRBJ2-7; the D is unclear. CDR3 length equals 13 residues. V was cut by 4 bases and J by 6 bases, with 13 bases left in between. The CDR3 region is CASSSLDGFEQYF. CDR3 coding DNA: TGTGCCAGCAGTTCCTTAGACGGTTTCGAGCAGTACTTC.

Many counts were recorded for this clonotype. The chain is built from TRBV9 and TRBJ2-5; D not resolved. V was pared by 3 bases and J by 5 bases, with 8 bases between. Germline CDR1 is SGDLS and CDR2 is YYNGEE. The CDR3 is made up of 12 amino acids. Written as DNA, the CDR3 is TGTGCCAGCAGCGCACTGGGGGAGACCCAGTACTTC. It encodes CASSALGETQYF.

The V and J genes are TRBV10-3 and TRBJ2-5; 12 bases fit TRBD2. V lost 8 bases to trimming and J lost 5 bases; unmatched junction nucleotides: 9. This CDR3 has 15 amino acids. Looked up from germline, CDR1 is ENHRY and CDR2 is SYGVKD. CDR3 protein: CAIQTSGGSGETQYF. The CDR3 nucleotides read TGTGCCATCCAGACTAGCGGGGGATCTGGGGAGACCCAGTACTTC.

The chain employs TRBV20-1 and TRBJ1-5; 11 bases are shared with TRBD1. This CDR3 contains 14 residues. The V and J ends lost 5 bases and 7 bases, in that order; junction bases with no gene match: 7. Germline CDR1 is DFQATT and CDR2 is SNEGSKA (reference sequence). The CDR3 is CSAGQGAGEQPQHF. DNA for the CDR3: TGCAGTGCTGGACAGGGGGCAGGGGAACAGCCCCAGCATTTT.

This clonotype was detected many times. The chain has TRBV7-2 and TRBJ2-5; the match to TRBD1 covers 7 bases. The CDR3 spans 14 residues. Germline CDR1 SGHTA, CDR2 FQGNSA. Unmatched junction bases numbered 4, after V lost 5 bases and J lost 1 base. CDR3: CASSRDRTQETQYF. CDR3 DNA sequence: TGTGCCAGCAGCCGGGACAGAACCCAAGAGACCCAGTACTTC.

For the CDR3, the DNA is TGTGCCAGCAGTTTCCATAGGGGATACGAAGCTTTCTTT. This codes for CASSFHRGYEAFF. The chain uses TRBV6-1 and TRBJ1-1, with D perhaps matching TRBD1 (5 bases). Germline assignment: CDR1 MNHNS and CDR2 SASEGT. Trimming took off 5 bases at V and 8 bases at J, with 15 bases between the two ends. The CDR3 totals 13 residues.

The chain joins TRBV2 to TRBJ1-5; possible D gene TRBD1, 5 bases. From germline, CDR1 is SNHLY and CDR2 FYNNEI. The CDR3 totals 15 residues. V was shortened by 6 bases and J by 11 bases, with 23 bases between the two germline ends. The CDR3 DNA reads as TGTGCCAGCAGCCTTGGGCGGGGGTACCAAGAGACCCAGCATTTT. The encoded protein is CASSLGRGYQETQHF. Variable domain in full (rest from reference TRBV2 and TRBJ1-5): EPEVTQTPSHQVTQMGQEVILRCVPISNHLYFYWYRQILGQKVEFLVSFYNNEISEKSEIFDDQFSVERPDGSNFTLKIRSTKLEDSAMYFCASSLGRGYQETQHFGDGTRLSIL.

The chain employs TRBV19 and TRBJ1-1, with D possibly being TRBD1 (6 bases). CDR1 and CDR2 (germline): LNHDA, SQIVND (reference sequence). This CDR3 has 15 residues. Deletions cut 0 bases from V and 5 bases from J, with 13 bases between. The CDR3 sequence is CASSIDRRQDTEAFF. The DNA for the CDR3 is TGTGCCAGTAGTATAGATCGGAGACAGGATACTGAAGCTTTCTTT.

This clonotype was recorded many times. The chain carries TRBV19 and TRBJ1-5, with 8 bases lining up with TRBD1. Germline assignment: CDR1 LNHDA and CDR2 SQIVND (reference sequence). This CDR3 is 15 amino acids long. Unmatched junction bases numbered 6, after V lost 3 bases and J lost 5 bases. CDR3 in amino acids: CASSMLDRGDQPQHF. The CDR3 bases are TGTGCCAGTAGTATGCTAGACAGGGGAGATCAGCCCCAGCATTTT.

This clonotype was counted ten times or more. V usage is TRBV10-3 and J usage is TRBJ2-7, with 7 bases fitting TRBD2. V lost 10 bases to trimming and J lost 3 bases; unmatched junction nucleotides: 6. The germline V gene has CDR1 ENHRY and CDR2 SYGVKD. The CDR3 is 12 amino acids. The CDR3 sequence is CATLGRSYEQYF. The CDR3 region has the DNA TGTGCCACCCTCGGGAGGAGCTACGAGCAGTACTTC.

This chain uses TRBV2 with TRBJ2-5; maybe TRBD2 (6 bases). The ends were cut back, 8 bases at V and 4 bases at J, with 11 bases in the middle. The CDR3 consists of 12 residues. Germline V lookup: CDR1 SNHLY, CDR2 FYNNEI. CDR3 nucleotide sequence: TGTGCCAGCTGGAGGGACCGAGAGACCCAGTACTTC. Translating gives CASWRDRETQYF.

The chain links TRBV10-3 to TRBJ1-1; TRBD1 aligns across 8 bases. Germline V gene data show CDR1 as ENHRY and CDR2 as SYGVKD. V shed 6 bases and J 4 bases; nucleotides not matched to a gene: 7. The CDR3 has 14 amino acids. This CDR3 is CAISLGQGFTEAFF. CDR3 nucleotides: TGTGCCATCAGCTTAGGACAGGGATTCACTGAAGCTTTCTTT.

This sequence joins TRBV7-2 and TRBJ1-6; D not resolved. The V gene lost 4 bases and the J gene lost 9 bases, with 16 bases spanning the gap. Germline V gene sequence: CDR1 SGHTA, CDR2 FQGNSA. This CDR3 has 15 residues. The CDR3 loop reads CASSSGPGTLSPLHF. CDR3 bases: TGTGCCAGCAGCTCCGGGCCAGGCACCCTTTCACCCCTCCACTTT.